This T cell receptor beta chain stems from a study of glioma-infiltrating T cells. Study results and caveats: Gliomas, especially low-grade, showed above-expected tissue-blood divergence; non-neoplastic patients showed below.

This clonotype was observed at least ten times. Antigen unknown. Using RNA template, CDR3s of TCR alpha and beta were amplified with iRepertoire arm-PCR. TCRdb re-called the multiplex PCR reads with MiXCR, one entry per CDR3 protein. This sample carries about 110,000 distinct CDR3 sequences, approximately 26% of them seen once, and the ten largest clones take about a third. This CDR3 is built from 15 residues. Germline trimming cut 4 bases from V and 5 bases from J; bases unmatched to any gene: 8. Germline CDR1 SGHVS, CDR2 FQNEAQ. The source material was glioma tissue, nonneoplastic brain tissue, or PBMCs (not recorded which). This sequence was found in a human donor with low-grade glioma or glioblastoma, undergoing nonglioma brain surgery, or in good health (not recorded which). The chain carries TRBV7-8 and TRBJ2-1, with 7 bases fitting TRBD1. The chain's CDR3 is CASSSRQGLDNEQFF. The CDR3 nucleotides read TGTGCCAGCAGCTCCCGACAGGGCCTAGACAATGAGCAGTTCTTC.